This entry features one T cell receptor (beta chain) sequence. No antigen is known for it. The donors were members of the validation cohort, which comprised more than 90 subjects and was separate from the first cohort of around 700 subjects. This entry is derived from a study of cytomegalovirus exposure and HLA in healthy donors. About the study: The same platform used for the 650 to 850 first-cohort repertoires was also used for the roughly 120 validation repertoires, as a later analysis reported. Findings and caveats of the study: Cytomegalovirus association was assigned to over 150 TCR beta chains.

Profiling relied on immunoSEQ multiplex PCR, and the TCRdb table lists in-frame clones only, not all of them. The data show approximately 110,000 clones, around 86% seen once. Trimming took off 0 bases at V and 0 bases at J, with 15 bases between the two ends. The length of the CDR3 is 17 residues. Germline CDR1 reads MGHRA; CDR2 reads YSYEKL. The chain joins TRBV4-1 to TRBJ2-7; D perhaps matches TRBD2 (5 bases). Sequencing was done on a sample of PBMCs. The clonotype comes from a woman aged 18-29 years in good health and CMV-seropositive. The CDR3 reads CASSQDPGSASSYEQYF. Written as DNA, the CDR3 is TGCGCCAGCAGCCAAGATCCGGGTAGCGCCAGCTCCTACGAGCAGTACTTC.